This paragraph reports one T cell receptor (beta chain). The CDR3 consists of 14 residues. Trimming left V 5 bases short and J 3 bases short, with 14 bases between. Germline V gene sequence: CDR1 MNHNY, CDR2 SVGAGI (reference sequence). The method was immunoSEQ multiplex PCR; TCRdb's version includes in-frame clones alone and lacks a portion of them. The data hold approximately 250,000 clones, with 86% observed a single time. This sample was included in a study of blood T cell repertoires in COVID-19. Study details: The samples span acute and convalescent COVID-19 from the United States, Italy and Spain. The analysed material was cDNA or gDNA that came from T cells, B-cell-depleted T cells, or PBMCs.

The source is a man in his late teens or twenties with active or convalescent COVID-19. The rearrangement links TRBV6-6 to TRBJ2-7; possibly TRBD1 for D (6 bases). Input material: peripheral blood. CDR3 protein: CASSPPQGFYEQYF. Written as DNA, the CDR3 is TGTGCCAGCAGTCCCCCTCAGGGGTTCTACGAGCAGTACTTC.